The rows below give T cell receptor beta chains drawn from one sample of a study of T cell responses to AZD1222 COVID-19 vaccine. The table came from immunoSEQ multiplex PCR; TCRdb's copy has only in-frame clones and leaves some out. Of 95,000 or so clones in the sample, roughly nine tenths were seen once. The specimen was peripheral blood, collected 28 days after the second AZD1222 dose. Receptors originate from an adult who received the AZD1222 COVID-19 vaccine. Each CDR3 is given with its conserved first and last residue. Fields, in order: D gene, clone size, CDR3 length, J gene, V gene, CDR3 protein, CDR3 DNA. D genes are given only for firm matches. Size tells how often a clone was seen (once, few, many) or the class of an expanded clone, and some rows leave it out.

>TRBD2|-|16|TRBJ2-1|TRBV19
CASSIAGTSIHNEQFF
TGTGCCAGTAGTATAGCTGGGACTAGCATCCACAATGAGCAGTTCTTC
>-|-|14|TRBJ2-7|TRBV2
CASKFQDRVGEQYF
TGTGCCAGCAAATTCCAGGACCGGGTGGGCGAGCAGTACTTC
>-|-|14|TRBJ2-7|TRBV5-6
CASSTRDNSYEQYF
TGTGCCAGCAGCACCCGGGACAACTCCTACGAGCAGTACTTC
>TRBD2|-|14|TRBJ2-3|TRBV19
CAMGTSGRTDTQYF
TGTGCCATGGGGACTAGCGGGCGCACAGATACGCAGTATTTT
>TRBD1|-|15|TRBJ1-5|TRBV6-6
CASSLTRRGDQPQHF
TGTGCCAGCAGCTTAACCCGCAGGGGGGACCAGCCCCAGCATTTT
>-|-|13|TRBJ1-5|TRBV2
CASNRDSNQPQHF
TGTGCCAGCAATCGGGATAGCAATCAGCCCCAGCATTTT
>TRBD1|-|17|TRBJ1-1|TRBV23-1
CASSQRRDRLMNTEAFF
TGCGCCAGCAGTCAAAGGCGGGACAGACTAATGAACACTGAAGCTTTCTTT
>-|-|15|TRBJ1-5|TRBV7-6
CASSLALDSSQPQHF
TGTGCCAGCAGCTTAGCCTTAGACAGCTCTCAGCCCCAGCATTTT
>TRBD1|-|17|TRBJ2-6|TRBV20-1
CSASPGQGAVGANVLTF
TGCAGTGCTAGTCCGGGACAGGGGGCTGTTGGGGCCAACGTCCTGACTTTC
>-|-|13|TRBJ1-1|TRBV19
CASSMTLNTEAFF
TGTGCCAGTAGTATGACCCTGAACACTGAAGCTTTCTTT
>-|-|15|TRBJ1-6|TRBV19
CASTLLQGSGSPLHF
TGTGCCAGTACACTTCTTCAGGGGAGCGGCTCACCCCTCCACTTT
>-|-|13|TRBJ1-2|TRBV4-2
CASSQESTYGYTF
TGTGCCAGCAGCCAAGAATCTACCTATGGCTACACCTTC
>-|-|14|TRBJ1-3|TRBV3-1/TRBV3-2
CASSQVSSGNTIYF
TGTGCCAGCAGCCAAGTTAGCTCTGGAAACACCATATATTTT
>-|-|14|TRBJ2-5|TRBV3-1/TRBV3-2
CASSQGGGLKTQYF
TGTGCCAGCAGCCAAGGGGGGGGCCTGAAGACCCAGTACTTC
>TRBD1|-|14|TRBJ1-2|TRBV28
CASSVQGGNYGYTF
TGTGCCAGCAGCGTACAGGGGGGCAACTATGGCTACACCTTC
>-|-|12|TRBJ1-1|TRBV11-2
CASSFVYTEAFF
TGTGCCAGCAGCTTCGTCTACACTGAAGCTTTCTTT
>TRBD1|-|14|TRBJ1-5|TRBV9
CASSPGQSNQPQHF
TGTGCCAGCAGCCCGGGACAGAGCAATCAGCCCCAGCATTTT
>TRBD2|-|18|TRBJ2-1|TRBV24-1
CATSDPRRTSGNYNEQFF
TGTGCCACCAGTGATCCCCGTCGGACTAGCGGGAATTACAATGAGCAGTTCTTC
>-|-|14|TRBJ1-6|TRBV5-6
CASSLDQGNSPLHF
TGTGCCAGCAGCTTGGACCAGGGTAATTCACCCCTCCACTTT
>-|few|15|TRBJ2-5|TRBV28
CASSLEPGEQETQYF
TGTGCCAGCAGTTTGGAACCGGGAGAACAAGAGACCCAGTACTTC
>TRBD2|-|16|TRBJ2-3|TRBV11-2
CASSLGSGGFTDTQYF
TGTGCCAGCAGCTTAGGTAGCGGGGGATTCACAGATACGCAGTATTTT
>-|-|15|TRBJ1-2|TRBV28
CASSNNGQPNYGYTF
TGTGCCAGCAGTAACAACGGACAGCCTAACTATGGCTACACCTTC
>-|-|13|TRBJ1-2|TRBV19
CASSIRAGDGYTF
TGTGCCAGTAGTATACGGGCAGGGGATGGCTACACCTTC
>-|once|15|TRBJ1-2|TRBV7-2
CASSLGYSDYYGYTF
TGTGCCAGCAGCTTAGGGTACTCCGACTACTATGGCTACACCTTC
>-|-|14|TRBJ1-2|TRBV10-1
CASTNTRGYYGYTF
TGCGCCAGCACCAACACCAGGGGATACTATGGCTACACCTTC
>TRBD1|-|13|TRBJ1-1|TRBV5-4
CASSLKDRAEAFF
TGTGCCAGCAGCCTAAAAGACAGGGCCGAAGCTTTCTTT
>-|-|13|TRBJ1-2|TRBV7-2
CASSPSPSDDYTF
TGTGCCAGCAGCCCCTCCCCTAGCGATGACTACACCTTC
>TRBD2|-|14|TRBJ2-7|TRBV28
CASSRLAGSYEQYF
TGTGCCAGCAGTCGACTAGCGGGTTCCTACGAGCAGTACTTC
>-|once|14|TRBJ1-1|TRBV28
CASSLFTLNTEAFF
TGTGCCAGCAGTTTATTTACCCTCAACACTGAAGCTTTCTTT
>-|few|14|TRBJ2-3|TRBV5-1
CASSLAASTDTQYF
TGCGCCAGCAGCTTGGCGGCTAGCACAGATACGCAGTATTTT
>-|few|14|TRBJ2-3|TRBV24-1
CATATSFITDTQYF
TGTGCCACTGCGACTAGTTTTATCACGGATACGCAGTATTTT
>-|-|13|TRBJ2-1|TRBV5-1
CASSLGSYNEQFF
TGCGCCAGCAGCTTGGGTTCATACAATGAGCAGTTCTTC
>TRBD2|once|15|TRBJ2-1|TRBV15
CATSTGLAAYNEQFF
TGTGCCACCAGCACTGGACTAGCGGCCTACAATGAGCAGTTCTTC
>TRBD2|few|16|TRBJ2-1|TRBV11-2
CASRREMAGGYNEQFF
TGTGCCAGCAGACGAGAGATGGCGGGAGGCTACAATGAGCAGTTCTTC
>-|-|14|TRBJ2-3|TRBV9
CASSEASSTDTQYF
TGTGCCAGCAGTGAGGCGTCTAGCACAGATACGCAGTATTTT
>-|-|18|TRBJ1-5|TRBV25-1
CASRYRNRQIYSNQPQHF
TGTGCCAGCAGATATAGAAATAGACAGATATATAGCAATCAGCCCCAGCATTTT
>-|-|15|TRBJ2-7|TRBV6-1
CASSEYEGPVYEQYF
TGTGCCAGCAGTGAATACGAGGGACCGGTATACGAGCAGTACTTC
>TRBD1|-|17|TRBJ1-4|TRBV9
CASSRQGLLGHNEKLFF
TGTGCCAGCAGCCGACAGGGGTTGTTGGGGCATAATGAAAAACTGTTTTTT
>-|-|13|TRBJ2-3|TRBV5-8
CASSLPASDTQYF
TGTGCCAGCAGCTTGCCGGCCTCAGATACGCAGTATTTT
>-|-|13|TRBJ2-7|TRBV12-3/TRBV12-4
CASSLTGNYEQYF
TGTGCCAGCAGTTTAACCGGAAACTACGAGCAGTACTTC
>TRBD1|-|15|TRBJ2-3|TRBV20-1
CSASRDRVRGDTQYF
TGCAGTGCAAGTAGGGACAGGGTTCGAGGAGATACGCAGTATTTT
>-|-|13|TRBJ1-1|TRBV7-9
CASSLEMGTEAFF
TGTGCCAGCAGCTTGGAGATGGGCACTGAAGCTTTCTTT
>-|-|16|TRBJ2-6|TRBV7-3
CASSPTPTWGANVLTF
TGTGCCAGCAGCCCCACACCTACTTGGGGGGCCAACGTCCTGACTTTC
>TRBD1|-|14|TRBJ1-5|TRBV28
CASSLGTGGQPQHF
TGTGCCAGCAGTTTAGGGACAGGGGGCCAGCCCCAGCATTTT
>-|-|13|TRBJ2-1|TRBV19
CASSIRGGRGQFF
TGTGCCAGTAGTATAAGGGGGGGGCGAGGCCAGTTCTTC
>-|-|15|TRBJ2-3|TRBV6-5
CASSGLVSGIDTQYF
TGTGCCAGCAGCGGATTAGTATCGGGGATAGATACGCAGTATTTT
>TRBD2|-|14|TRBJ2-3|TRBV19
CASKSAGSTDTQYF
TGTGCCAGTAAGTCAGCGGGGTCCACAGATACGCAGTATTTT